This T cell receptor (beta chain) was identified in a study of blood T cell repertoires in COVID-19. Looking at the study overall: Donors in the United States, Italy and Spain gave samples during acute or convalescent COVID-19. T cells, B-cell-depleted T cells, or PBMCs provided the cDNA or gDNA that served as material.

Germline V gene data show CDR1 as SNHLY and CDR2 as FYNNEI. The CDR3 has 14 residues. V was clipped by 5 bases and J by 7 bases; unmatched bases: 10. Per the original methods: Nucleated cell number was recorded as an estimate derived from reference gene primer amplification. Sequenced by immunoSEQ multiplex PCR; TCRdb stores in-frame clones only, minus some. For V, J and clone size, that table is used; D and trimming come from the DNA. The sample yields under 80,000 clones, about 89% seen once. The chain is built from TRBV2 and TRBJ1-1; 7 nucleotides match TRBD1. The TCR was taken from a man aged 65 to 79 with active or convalescent COVID-19. The sample consisted of peripheral blood. The CDR3 DNA reads as TGTGCCAGCAGTAGATTTAGGAGGGACAGTGAAGCTTTCTTT. Translated: CASSRFRRDSEAFF.